The 21 T cell receptor beta chains below come from one sample, sequenced in a study of beta chain features in type 1 diabetes. Sequencing targeted expressed TCRB transcripts, as all isolated RNA had been reverse transcribed. The assay was immunoSEQ multiplex PCR, and TCRdb's table has in-frame clones only and misses some. In the table there are approximately 70,000 clones, around 49% of which are singletons. Study findings and constraints: There was a moderate but significant shortening of TCRB CDR3s in all four CD4+ subsets of Type 1 diabetes patients.

The antigens these receptors bind are not known. Sample: central memory CD4+ T cells from blood. The source is a man aged 25-45 years with type 1 diabetes.

This clone has a handful of counts. The genes are TRBV19 and TRBJ2-3; TRBD1 agrees at 8 bases. The J segment lost 4 bases and the V segment lost 5 bases, leaving 14 bases of the junction unmatched. The CDR3 consists of 17 residues. Per the germline V gene, CDR1 is LNHDA and CDR2 is SQIVND (reference sequence). The CDR3 DNA sequence: TGTGCCAGTAGTCCCTATCTGGCAGGGGGCCGTGCAGATACGCAGTATTTT. Translated: CASSPYLAGGRADTQYF. Using reference TRBV19 and TRBJ2-3 for the parts outside the CDR3, the full variable domain is DGGITQSPKYLFRKEGQNVTLSCEQNLNHDAMYWYRQDPGQGLRLIYYSQIVNDFQKGDIAEGYSVSREKKESFPLTVTSAQKNPTAFYLCASSPYLAGGRADTQYFGPGTRLTVL.

V gene TRBV12-5 combines with J gene TRBJ1-5; 10 bases map to TRBD1. Germline V gives CDR1 LGHNT, CDR2 FRNRAP. The CDR3 consists of 19 residues. The V and J ends lost 6 bases and 1 base, in that order; junction bases with no gene match: 15. In DNA form, the CDR3 reads TGTGCTAGTGGATCCAAGGGGACAGGGGATTTTCTAAGCAATCAGCCCCAGCATTTT. Amino acids: CASGSKGTGDFLSNQPQHF.

This clone was seen a few times. This chain connects TRBV2 to TRBJ1-5, with D perhaps TRBD1 (5 bases). The germline gives CDR1 SNHLY, CDR2 FYNNEI. The CDR3 has 14 residues. V lost 3 bases and J lost 2, with 8 bases in between. CDR3 amino acids: CASSDRAGNQPQHF. CDR3 sequence (DNA): TGTGCCAGCAGTGACAGGGCAGGCAATCAGCCCCAGCATTTT.

This rearrangement joins TRBV9 to TRBJ2-3, with D possibly matching TRBD2 (5 bases). The CDR3 totals 15 residues. Germline V lookup: CDR1 SGDLS, CDR2 YYNGEE. The V gene lost 0 bases and the J gene lost 4 bases, with 12 bases spanning the gap. Written as DNA, the CDR3 is TGTGCCAGCAGCGTAGCTGCTAGCCCCGCAGATACGCAGTATTTT. It yields the protein CASSVAASPADTQYF.

The table lists this clone with a count of one. The rearrangement links TRBV19 to TRBJ1-4; D possibly corresponds to TRBD1 (6 bases). Germline V gene data show CDR1 as LNHDA and CDR2 as SQIVND (reference sequence). V gave up 3 bases and J gave up 11 bases, with 19 bases separating them. This CDR3 has 15 amino acids. The CDR3 DNA reads as TGTGCCAGTAGTATCCCGGACAGTAAATCTGGGAAACTGTTTTTT. Translating gives CASSIPDSKSGKLFF.

This clone was detected a few times. DNA of the CDR3: TGTGCCAGCAGCTTGCGGACAGGGGTCAATGAGCAGTTCTTC. Encoded protein: CASSLRTGVNEQFF. The rearrangement joins TRBV5-4 to TRBJ2-1; 9 bases line up with TRBD1. V was pared by 1 base and J by 6 bases, with 2 bases of the junction left unmatched. The CDR3 has 14 residues. CDR1 and CDR2 from the germline V gene are SGHNT and YYREEE (reference sequence).

V is TRBV6-5 and J is TRBJ2-3, with D maybe TRBD2 (7 bases). V was pared by 10 bases and J by 1 base, with 12 bases between. Germline assignment: CDR1 MNHEY and CDR2 SVGAGI. The CDR3 length is 13 residues. This CDR3 is CATKGGGTDTQYF. CDR3 in DNA: TGTGCCACCAAAGGGGGGGGCACAGATACGCAGTATTTT.

The rearrangement joins TRBV6-5 to TRBJ2-5; 9 nucleotides agree with TRBD1. Germline CDR1 and CDR2: MNHEY and SVGAGI. The CDR3 sequence is 14 residues long. With 4 bases clipped from V and 6 bases from J, the junction kept 6 bases outside the gene matches. The CDR3 region has the DNA TGTGCCAGCAGTTCTACAGGGGGCGTAAAGACCCAGTACTTC. Translation gives CASSSTGGVKTQYF.

The chain has TRBV30 and TRBJ1-4, with D possibly TRBD1 on 5 matching bases. CDR1 is GTSNPN and CDR2 is SVGIG in the germline V gene (reference sequence). V lost 0 bases, J lost 9 bases, and 14 bases lay in between. The CDR3 runs to 14 residues. The CDR3 DNA follows: TGTGCCTGGAGTGTACCGGTGGGACTGCAAAAACTGTTTTTT. Protein sequence: CAWSVPVGLQKLFF.

V and J are TRBV6-1 and TRBJ1-5; D may be TRBD1 (5 bases). This CDR3 has 14 amino acids. Germline V lookup: CDR1 MNHNS, CDR2 SASEGT. The germline V and J ends were trimmed by 7 bases and 8 bases, with 18 bases remaining between them. CDR3 bases: TGTGCCAGCACGACGGGGGAATTGAACAAGCCCCAGCATTTT. Protein product: CASTTGELNKPQHF.

The rearrangement joins TRBV29-1 to TRBJ2-3; a possible D gene is TRBD2 (6 bases). The CDR3 spans 17 residues. V gave up 4 bases and J gave up 2 bases, with 22 bases separating them. The germline V gene encodes CDR1 SQVTM and CDR2 ANQGSEA. CDR3 nucleotide sequence: TGCAGCGTTGCTCCCAGAAAAACTAGCACGAACACAGATACGCAGTATTTT. Its protein is CSVAPRKTSTNTDTQYF.

CDR3 coding DNA: TGCGCCAGCAGCTTGAAGCCTAGCGGGGGGTCAGCCGGCGATACGCAGTATTTT. It is translated as CASSLKPSGGSAGDTQYF. This sequence joins TRBV5-1 and TRBJ2-3, with 11 bases aligning to TRBD2. The CDR3 extends over 18 amino acids. V gave up 1 base and J gave up 6 bases; unmatched junction bases: 13. Germline V CDR1 and CDR2: SGHRS, YFSETQ.

This clone was seen only once. The chain couples TRBV9 to TRBJ2-1; weak D call: TRBD2 (5 bases). The V end lost 0 bases, the J end lost 4 bases, and 11 bases lay between the germline ends. The CDR3 runs to 15 residues. The germline gives CDR1 SGDLS, CDR2 YYNGEE. DNA of the CDR3: TGTGCCAGCAGCGTAGACCTAGCTGCGTACAATGAGCAGTTCTTC. It specifies CASSVDLAAYNEQFF.

This clone was counted only a few times. This rearrangement joins TRBV19 to TRBJ1-1; weak D call: TRBD1 (5 bases). In germline, CDR1 is LNHDA, CDR2 SQIVND (reference sequence). The CDR3 consists of 14 residues. V shed 4 bases and J shed 1 base, with 10 bases lying between them. The CDR3 region has the DNA TGTGCCAGTAGTAAACGTACAGGGAACACTGAAGCTTTCTTT. Translating it yields CASSKRTGNTEAFF.

This chain joins TRBV6-6 and TRBJ2-5; 9 bases are a match to TRBD1. With 6 bases clipped from V and 5 bases from J, the junction kept 7 bases outside the gene matches. Germline V gene lookup returns CDR1 MNHNY and CDR2 SVGAGI (reference sequence). The CDR3 contains 14 residues. CDR3 protein: CASRDTGGAETQYF. CDR3 in DNA: TGTGCCAGCAGGGATACAGGGGGCGCCGAGACCCAGTACTTC.

Remarks on this clone: Additional DNA sequences in this sample encode the identical CDR3. V usage is TRBV7-8 and J usage is TRBJ2-5; 10 nucleotides match TRBD2. V gave up 0 bases and J gave up 5 bases; unmatched junction bases: 0. Germline loops: CDR1 SGHVS, CDR2 FQNEAQ. This CDR3 comprises 14 residues. For the CDR3, the DNA is TGTGCCAGCAGCTTAGCGGGACTAGCGGAGACCCAGTACTTC. It translates to CASSLAGLAETQYF.

The chain combines TRBV6-1 with TRBJ2-7; a weak D match, TRBD1 (5 bases). Germline CDR1 is MNHNS and CDR2 is SASEGT. CDR3 length: 13 residues. Trimming took off 3 bases at V and 6 bases at J, with 12 bases between the two ends. CDR3 amino acids: CASSELRAFEQYF. CDR3 coding DNA: TGTGCCAGCAGTGAGCTCAGGGCGTTCGAGCAGTACTTC.

The chain carries TRBV18 and TRBJ2-7, with a tentative D call TRBD2 (6 bases). The CDR3 spans 12 residues. Germline CDR1 is KGHSH and CDR2 is LQKENI. V was trimmed by 6 bases and J by 12 bases, leaving 18 bases between them. CDR3 region: CASSLKGDLVYF. As DNA, the CDR3 is TGTGCCAGCTCCCTCAAAGGGGACTTGGTGTACTTC. The whole variable domain, filled in from reference TRBV18 and TRBJ2-7, reads NAGVMQNPRHLVRRRGQEARLRCSPMKGHSHVYWYRQLPEEGLKFMVYLQKENIIDESGMPKERFSAEFPKEGPSILRIQQVVRGDSAAYFCASSLKGDLVYFGPGTRLTVT.

The chain carries TRBV28 and TRBJ2-6; 9 bases align to TRBD1. The CDR3 is made up of 18 amino acids. Trimming at V came to 9 bases and at J to 4 bases, leaving 16 bases not matched to a gene. The germline CDR1 and CDR2 sequences are MDHEN and SYDVKM. This chain's CDR3 is CARMITGTGRTGANVLTF. CDR3 nucleotide sequence: TGTGCCAGGATGATAACCGGGACAGGGAGGACCGGGGCCAACGTCCTGACTTTC.

This clone was recorded a few times. The chain links TRBV7-2 to TRBJ2-5; 7 positions match TRBD1. V trimming: 5 bases; J trimming: 5 bases; junction bases outside the gene matches: 8. Germline CDR1 is SGHTA and CDR2 is FQGNSA. The CDR3 runs to 14 residues. The CDR3: CASSRGTAGETQYF. In nucleotides, the CDR3 is TGTGCCAGCAGCCGTGGGACAGCCGGGGAGACCCAGTACTTC. Together with reference TRBV7-2 and TRBJ2-5, the CDR3 gives the full variable domain: GAGVSQSPSNKVTEKGKDVELRCDPISGHTALYWYRQSLGQGLEFLIYFQGNSAPDKSGLPSDRFSAERTGGSVSTLTIQRTQQEDSAVYLCASSRGTAGETQYFGPGTRLLVL.

V gene TRBV21-1 combines with J gene TRBJ2-3; the table's D call, TRBD1, was not checked against the DNA. TRBV21-1 constitutes a pseudogene. The CDR3 is made up of 16 amino acids. As DNA, the CDR3 is TGTGCCAGCAGCGGATGGGACAGGGGATCCACAGATACGCAGTATTTT. It encodes CASSGWDRGSTDTQYF.